This TCR beta chain was captured in a study of molecular identifiers for immune sequencing clone quantification. Findings and caveats of the study: Should identical TCR molecules share a barcode, the sizes of highly expanded clones could be underestimated.

Listed TCR primers and previously described methods were used for bulk TCR libraries. TCRdb ran MiXCR on the PCR reads and lists one entry per CDR3 protein. The repertoire holds some 96,000 distinct CDR3 sequences, with approximately 25% as singletons. This clonotype was picked up many times. Its antigen remains unidentified. This CDR3 comprises 16 residues. Germline lookup yields CDR1 PRHDT and CDR2 FYEKMQ (reference sequence). V shed 2 bases, J shed 3 bases, and the junction held 8 bases outside the gene matches. The rearrangement uses TRBV13 and TRBJ2-3; 7 bases agree with TRBD2. The sequenced sample was naive CD8+ T cells from blood, with Jurkat cell RNA spiked in. As for subset: FACS-sorted CD8+CD4-CCR7+CD45RA+ naive T cells. The receptor's source is a human donor in good health. Some libraries in this study had Jurkat cell RNA spiked in. In DNA, the CDR3 is TGTGCCAGCAGCTTATTTGGCGGGAGAGGGACAGATACGCAGTATTTT. Protein product: CASSLFGGRGTDTQYF.